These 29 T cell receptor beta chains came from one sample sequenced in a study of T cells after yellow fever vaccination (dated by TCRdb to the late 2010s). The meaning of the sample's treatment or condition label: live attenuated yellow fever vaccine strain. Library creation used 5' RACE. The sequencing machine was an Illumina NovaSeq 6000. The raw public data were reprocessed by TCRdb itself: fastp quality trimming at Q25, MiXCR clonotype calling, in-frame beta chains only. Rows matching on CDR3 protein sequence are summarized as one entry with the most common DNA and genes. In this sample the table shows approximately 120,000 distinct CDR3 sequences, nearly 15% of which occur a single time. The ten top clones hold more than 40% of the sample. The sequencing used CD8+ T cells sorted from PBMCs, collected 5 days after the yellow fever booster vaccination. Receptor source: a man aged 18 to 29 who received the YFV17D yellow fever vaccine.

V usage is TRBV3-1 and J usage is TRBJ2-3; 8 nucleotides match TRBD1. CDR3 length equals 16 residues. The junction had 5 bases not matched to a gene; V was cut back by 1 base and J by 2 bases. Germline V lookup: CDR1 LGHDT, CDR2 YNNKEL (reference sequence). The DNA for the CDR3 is TGTGCCAGCAGCCAAGGGACAGGGTGGTCCACAGATACGCAGTATTTT. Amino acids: CASSQGTGWSTDTQYF.

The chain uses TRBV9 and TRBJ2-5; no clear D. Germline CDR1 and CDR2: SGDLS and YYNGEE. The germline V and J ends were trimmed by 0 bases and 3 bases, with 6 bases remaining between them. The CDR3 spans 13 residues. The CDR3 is CASSVVMEETQYF. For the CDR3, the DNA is TGTGCCAGCAGCGTAGTGATGGAAGAGACCCAGTACTTC.

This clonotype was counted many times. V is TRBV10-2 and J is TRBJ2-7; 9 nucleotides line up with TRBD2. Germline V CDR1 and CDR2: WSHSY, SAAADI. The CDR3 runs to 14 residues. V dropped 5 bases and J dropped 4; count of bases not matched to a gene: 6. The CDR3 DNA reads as TGCGCCAGCAGTCCCGGGACTAGCATGTACGAGCAGTACGTC. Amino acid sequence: CASSPGTSMYEQYV.

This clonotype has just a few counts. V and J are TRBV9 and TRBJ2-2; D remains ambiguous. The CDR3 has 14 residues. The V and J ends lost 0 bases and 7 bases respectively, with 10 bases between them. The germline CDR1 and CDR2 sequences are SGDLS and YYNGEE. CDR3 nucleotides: TGTGCCAGCAGCGTAGCTACGACGATCGGGGAGCTGTTTTTT. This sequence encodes CASSVATTIGELFF.

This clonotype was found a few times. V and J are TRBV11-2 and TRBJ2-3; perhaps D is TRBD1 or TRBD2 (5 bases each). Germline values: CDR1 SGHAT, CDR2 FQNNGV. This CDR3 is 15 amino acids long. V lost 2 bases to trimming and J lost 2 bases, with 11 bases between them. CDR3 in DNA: TGTGCCAGCAGCTTATTCTCGGGGCTCACAGATACGCAGTATTTT. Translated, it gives CASSLFSGLTDTQYF.

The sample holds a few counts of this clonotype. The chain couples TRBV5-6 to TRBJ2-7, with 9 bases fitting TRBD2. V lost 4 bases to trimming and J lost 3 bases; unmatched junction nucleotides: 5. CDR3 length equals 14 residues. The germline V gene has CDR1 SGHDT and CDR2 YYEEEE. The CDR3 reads CASSVGLAIYEQYF. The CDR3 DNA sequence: TGTGCCAGCAGCGTGGGACTAGCTATCTACGAGCAGTACTTC.

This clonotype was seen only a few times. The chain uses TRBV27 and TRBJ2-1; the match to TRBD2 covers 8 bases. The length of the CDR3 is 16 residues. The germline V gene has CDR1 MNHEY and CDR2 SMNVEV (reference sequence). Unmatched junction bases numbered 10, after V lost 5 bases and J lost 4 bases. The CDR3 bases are TGTGCCAGCAGTACTGCGGGGGGCCTATATTACAATGAGCAGTTCTTC. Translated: CASSTAGGLYYNEQFF.

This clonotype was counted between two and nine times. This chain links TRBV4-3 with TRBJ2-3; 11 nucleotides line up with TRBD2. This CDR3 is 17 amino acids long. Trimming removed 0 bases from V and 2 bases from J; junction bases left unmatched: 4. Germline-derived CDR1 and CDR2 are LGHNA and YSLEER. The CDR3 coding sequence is TGCGCCAGCAGCCAAGAAGAGACTAGCGGGGTCACAGATACGCAGTATTTT. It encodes CASSQEETSGVTDTQYF.

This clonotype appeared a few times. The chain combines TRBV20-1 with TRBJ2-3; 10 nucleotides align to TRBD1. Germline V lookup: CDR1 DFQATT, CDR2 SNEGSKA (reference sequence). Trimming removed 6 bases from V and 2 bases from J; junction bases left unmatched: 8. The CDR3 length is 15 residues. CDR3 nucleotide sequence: TGCAGTGCCCCTCGGGACAGGGGCCACACAGATACGCAGTATTTT. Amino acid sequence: CSAPRDRGHTDTQYF.

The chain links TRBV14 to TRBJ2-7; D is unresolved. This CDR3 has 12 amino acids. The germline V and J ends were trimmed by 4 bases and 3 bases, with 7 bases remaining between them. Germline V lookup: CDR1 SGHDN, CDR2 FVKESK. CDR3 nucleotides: TGTGCCAGCAGCCCCACGCTCTACGAGCAGTACTTC. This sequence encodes CASSPTLYEQYF.

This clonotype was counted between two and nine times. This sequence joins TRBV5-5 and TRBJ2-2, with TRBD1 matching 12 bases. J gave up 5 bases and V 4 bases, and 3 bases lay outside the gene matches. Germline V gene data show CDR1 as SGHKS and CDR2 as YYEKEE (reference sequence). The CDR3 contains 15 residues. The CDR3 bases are TGTGCCAGCAGCCCGGGACAGGGGGCAACCGGGGAGCTGTTTTTT. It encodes CASSPGQGATGELFF.

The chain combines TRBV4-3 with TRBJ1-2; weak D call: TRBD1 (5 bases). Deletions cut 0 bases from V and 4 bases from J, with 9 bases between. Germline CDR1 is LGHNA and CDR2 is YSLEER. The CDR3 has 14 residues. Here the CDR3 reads CASSQDRGPYGYTF. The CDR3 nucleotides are TGCGCCAGCAGCCAAGATAGGGGTCCCTATGGCTACACCTTC.

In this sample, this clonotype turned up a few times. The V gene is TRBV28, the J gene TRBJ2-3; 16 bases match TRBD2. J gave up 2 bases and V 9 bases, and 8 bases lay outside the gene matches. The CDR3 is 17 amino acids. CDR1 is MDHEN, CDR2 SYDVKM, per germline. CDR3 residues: CASGSGTSGGATDTQYF. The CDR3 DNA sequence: TGTGCCAGTGGGTCCGGGACTAGCGGGGGGGCCACAGATACGCAGTATTTT.

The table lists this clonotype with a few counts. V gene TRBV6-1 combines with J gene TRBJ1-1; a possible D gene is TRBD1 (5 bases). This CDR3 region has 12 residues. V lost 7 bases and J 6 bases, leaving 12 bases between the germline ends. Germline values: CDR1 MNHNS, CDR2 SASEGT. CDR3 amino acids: CASNTGPPEAFF. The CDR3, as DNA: TGTGCCAGCAATACAGGTCCCCCTGAAGCTTTCTTT.

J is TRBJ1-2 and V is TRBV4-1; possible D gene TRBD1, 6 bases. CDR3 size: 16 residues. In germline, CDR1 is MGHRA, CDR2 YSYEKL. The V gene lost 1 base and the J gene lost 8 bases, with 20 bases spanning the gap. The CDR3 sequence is CASSQAPTGRTYGYTF. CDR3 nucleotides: TGCGCCAGCAGCCAAGCCCCTACAGGGCGAACATACGGCTACACCTTC.

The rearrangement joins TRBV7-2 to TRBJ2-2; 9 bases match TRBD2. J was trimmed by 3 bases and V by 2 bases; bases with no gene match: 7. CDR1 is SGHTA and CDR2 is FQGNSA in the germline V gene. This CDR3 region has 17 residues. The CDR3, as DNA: TGTGCCAGCAGCTTACTTAAGCGGGGGGCCGACACCGGGGAGCTGTTTTTT. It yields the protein CASSLLKRGADTGELFF.

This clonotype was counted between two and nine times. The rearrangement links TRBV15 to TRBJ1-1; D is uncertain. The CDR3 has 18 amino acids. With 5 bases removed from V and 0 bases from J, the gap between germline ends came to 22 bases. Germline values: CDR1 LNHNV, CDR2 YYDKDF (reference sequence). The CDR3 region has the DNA TGTGCCACCAGCTCTGGTGGGGAAATACTACTCATGAACACTGAAGCTTTCTTT. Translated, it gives CATSSGGEILLMNTEAFF.

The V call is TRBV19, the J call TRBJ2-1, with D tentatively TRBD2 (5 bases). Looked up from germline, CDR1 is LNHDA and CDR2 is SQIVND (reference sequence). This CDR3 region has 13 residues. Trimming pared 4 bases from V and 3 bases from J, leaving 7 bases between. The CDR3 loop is CASSSGFYNEQFF. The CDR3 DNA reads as TGTGCCAGTAGTAGCGGGTTCTACAATGAGCAGTTCTTC.

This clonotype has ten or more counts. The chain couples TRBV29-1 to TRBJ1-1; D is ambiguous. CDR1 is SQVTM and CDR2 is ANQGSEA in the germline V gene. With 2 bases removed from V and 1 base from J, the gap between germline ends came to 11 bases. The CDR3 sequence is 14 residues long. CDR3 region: CSVEPGSRNTEAFF. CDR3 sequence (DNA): TGCAGCGTTGAACCGGGGTCACGGAACACTGAAGCTTTCTTT.

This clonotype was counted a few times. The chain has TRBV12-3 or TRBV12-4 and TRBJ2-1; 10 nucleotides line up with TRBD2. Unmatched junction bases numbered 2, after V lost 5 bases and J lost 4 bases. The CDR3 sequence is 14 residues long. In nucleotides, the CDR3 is TGTGCCAGCAGTGATAGCGGGGGGTACAATGAGCAGTTCTTC. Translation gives CASSDSGGYNEQFF.

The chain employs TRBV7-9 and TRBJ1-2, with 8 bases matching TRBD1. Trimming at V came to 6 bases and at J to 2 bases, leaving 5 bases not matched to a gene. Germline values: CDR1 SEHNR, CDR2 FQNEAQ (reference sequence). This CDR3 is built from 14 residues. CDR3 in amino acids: CASRPGTGNYGYTF. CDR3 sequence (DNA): TGTGCCAGCAGACCGGGGACAGGAAACTATGGCTACACCTTC. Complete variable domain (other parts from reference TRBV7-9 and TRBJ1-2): DTGVSQNPRHKITKRGQNVTFRCDPISEHNRLYWYRQTLGQGPEFLTYFQNEAQLEKSRLLSDRFSAERPKGSFSTLEIQRTEQGDSAMYLCASRPGTGNYGYTFGSGTRLTVV.

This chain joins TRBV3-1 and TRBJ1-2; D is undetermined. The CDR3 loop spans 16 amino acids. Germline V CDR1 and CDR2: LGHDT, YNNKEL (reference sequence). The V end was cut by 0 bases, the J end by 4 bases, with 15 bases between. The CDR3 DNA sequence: TGTGCCAGCAGCCAAGAGGGAAAGCCAGATGGCTATGGCTACACCTTC. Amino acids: CASSQEGKPDGYGYTF.

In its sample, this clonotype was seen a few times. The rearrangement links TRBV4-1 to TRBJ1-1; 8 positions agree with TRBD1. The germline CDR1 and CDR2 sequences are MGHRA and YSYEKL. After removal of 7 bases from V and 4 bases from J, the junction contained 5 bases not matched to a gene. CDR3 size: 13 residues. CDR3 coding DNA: TGCGCCAGCACCACAGGGGGGGCCACTGAAGCTTTCTTT. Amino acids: CASTTGGATEAFF.

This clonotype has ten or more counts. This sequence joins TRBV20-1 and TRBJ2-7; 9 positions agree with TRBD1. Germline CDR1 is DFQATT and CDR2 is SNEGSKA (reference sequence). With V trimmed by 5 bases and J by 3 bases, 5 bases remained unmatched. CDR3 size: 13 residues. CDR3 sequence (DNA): TGCAGTGCTCACTGGGGACAGGGCTACGAGCAGTACTTC. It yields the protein CSAHWGQGYEQYF.

CDR3 coding DNA: TGTGCCACTGGGGACAGTCCCCTTGAAGCTTTCTTT. It encodes CATGDSPLEAFF. The gene calls are TRBV2 and TRBJ1-1; 7 bases are shared with TRBD1. The CDR3 contains 12 residues. Germline assignment: CDR1 SNHLY and CDR2 FYNNEI. Germline trimming cut 10 bases from V and 7 bases from J; bases unmatched to any gene: 9. Combining the CDR3 with reference TRBV2 and TRBJ1-1 gives the whole variable domain EPEVTQTPSHQVTQMGQEVILRCVPISNHLYFYWYRQILGQKVEFLVSFYNNEISEKSEIFDDQFSVERPDGSNFTLKIRSTKLEDSAMYFCATGDSPLEAFFGQGTRLTVV.

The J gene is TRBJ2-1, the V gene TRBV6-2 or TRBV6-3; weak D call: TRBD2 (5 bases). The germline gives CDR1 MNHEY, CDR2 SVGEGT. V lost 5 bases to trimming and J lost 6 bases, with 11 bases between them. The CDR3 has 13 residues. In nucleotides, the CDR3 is TGTGCCAGCAGTCCCCCAACTAGCAATGAGCAGTTCTTC. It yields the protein CASSPPTSNEQFF.

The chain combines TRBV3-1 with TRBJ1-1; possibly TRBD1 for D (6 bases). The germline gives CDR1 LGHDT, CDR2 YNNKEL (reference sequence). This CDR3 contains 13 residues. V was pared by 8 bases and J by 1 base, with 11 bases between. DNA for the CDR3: TGTGCCAGCGCACCGGGACAGAACACTGAAGCTTTCTTT. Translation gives CASAPGQNTEAFF.

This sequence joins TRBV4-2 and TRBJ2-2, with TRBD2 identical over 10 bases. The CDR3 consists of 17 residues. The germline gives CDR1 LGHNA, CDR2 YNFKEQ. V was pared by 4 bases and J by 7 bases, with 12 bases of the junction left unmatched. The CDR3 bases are TGTGCCAGCAGCCTTGCAAGCGGGGGGGCCGGGCACGGGGAGCTGTTTTTT. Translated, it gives CASSLASGGAGHGELFF.

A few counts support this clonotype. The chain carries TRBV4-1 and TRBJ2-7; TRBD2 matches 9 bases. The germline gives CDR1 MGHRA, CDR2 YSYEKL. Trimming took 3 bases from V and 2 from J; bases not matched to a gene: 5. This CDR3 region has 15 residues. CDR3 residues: CASSQLTSGTYEQYF. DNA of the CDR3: TGCGCCAGCAGCCAGCTGACTAGCGGAACCTACGAGCAGTACTTC.